The TCR beta chain under discussion was sequenced for a study of control samples from healthy donors and cancer patients. CDR3 length: 17 amino acids. Per the germline V gene, CDR1 is LNHNV and CDR2 is YYDKDF (reference sequence). V gave up 5 bases and J gave up 5 bases; unmatched junction bases: 17. Libraries were prepared by immunoSEQ multiplex PCR; TCRdb keeps only in-frame clonotypes and omits some of them. The table includes just under 150,000 clones, about 91% detected once. The chain links TRBV15 to TRBJ2-5; 7 bases are shared with TRBD1. Material: blood. This clonotype originated in a man in his thirties or forties in good health. CDR3 nucleotide sequence: TGTGCCACCAGCGTCGAACCGACTACAGGGGCTGGGGAGACCCAGTACTTC. It translates to CATSVEPTTGAGETQYF.